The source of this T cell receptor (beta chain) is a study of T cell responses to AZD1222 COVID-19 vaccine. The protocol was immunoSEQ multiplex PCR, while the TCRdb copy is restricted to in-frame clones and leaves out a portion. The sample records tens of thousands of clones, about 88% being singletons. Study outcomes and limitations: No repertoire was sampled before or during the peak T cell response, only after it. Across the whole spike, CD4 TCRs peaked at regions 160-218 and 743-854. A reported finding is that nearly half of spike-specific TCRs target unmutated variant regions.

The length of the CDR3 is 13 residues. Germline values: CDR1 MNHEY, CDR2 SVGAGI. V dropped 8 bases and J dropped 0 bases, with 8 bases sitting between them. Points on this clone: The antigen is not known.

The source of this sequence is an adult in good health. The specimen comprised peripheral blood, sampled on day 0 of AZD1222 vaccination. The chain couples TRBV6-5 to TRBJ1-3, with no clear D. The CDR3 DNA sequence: TGTGCCAGCGGGAAGAGCTCTGGAAACACCATATATTTT. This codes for CASGKSSGNTIYF.